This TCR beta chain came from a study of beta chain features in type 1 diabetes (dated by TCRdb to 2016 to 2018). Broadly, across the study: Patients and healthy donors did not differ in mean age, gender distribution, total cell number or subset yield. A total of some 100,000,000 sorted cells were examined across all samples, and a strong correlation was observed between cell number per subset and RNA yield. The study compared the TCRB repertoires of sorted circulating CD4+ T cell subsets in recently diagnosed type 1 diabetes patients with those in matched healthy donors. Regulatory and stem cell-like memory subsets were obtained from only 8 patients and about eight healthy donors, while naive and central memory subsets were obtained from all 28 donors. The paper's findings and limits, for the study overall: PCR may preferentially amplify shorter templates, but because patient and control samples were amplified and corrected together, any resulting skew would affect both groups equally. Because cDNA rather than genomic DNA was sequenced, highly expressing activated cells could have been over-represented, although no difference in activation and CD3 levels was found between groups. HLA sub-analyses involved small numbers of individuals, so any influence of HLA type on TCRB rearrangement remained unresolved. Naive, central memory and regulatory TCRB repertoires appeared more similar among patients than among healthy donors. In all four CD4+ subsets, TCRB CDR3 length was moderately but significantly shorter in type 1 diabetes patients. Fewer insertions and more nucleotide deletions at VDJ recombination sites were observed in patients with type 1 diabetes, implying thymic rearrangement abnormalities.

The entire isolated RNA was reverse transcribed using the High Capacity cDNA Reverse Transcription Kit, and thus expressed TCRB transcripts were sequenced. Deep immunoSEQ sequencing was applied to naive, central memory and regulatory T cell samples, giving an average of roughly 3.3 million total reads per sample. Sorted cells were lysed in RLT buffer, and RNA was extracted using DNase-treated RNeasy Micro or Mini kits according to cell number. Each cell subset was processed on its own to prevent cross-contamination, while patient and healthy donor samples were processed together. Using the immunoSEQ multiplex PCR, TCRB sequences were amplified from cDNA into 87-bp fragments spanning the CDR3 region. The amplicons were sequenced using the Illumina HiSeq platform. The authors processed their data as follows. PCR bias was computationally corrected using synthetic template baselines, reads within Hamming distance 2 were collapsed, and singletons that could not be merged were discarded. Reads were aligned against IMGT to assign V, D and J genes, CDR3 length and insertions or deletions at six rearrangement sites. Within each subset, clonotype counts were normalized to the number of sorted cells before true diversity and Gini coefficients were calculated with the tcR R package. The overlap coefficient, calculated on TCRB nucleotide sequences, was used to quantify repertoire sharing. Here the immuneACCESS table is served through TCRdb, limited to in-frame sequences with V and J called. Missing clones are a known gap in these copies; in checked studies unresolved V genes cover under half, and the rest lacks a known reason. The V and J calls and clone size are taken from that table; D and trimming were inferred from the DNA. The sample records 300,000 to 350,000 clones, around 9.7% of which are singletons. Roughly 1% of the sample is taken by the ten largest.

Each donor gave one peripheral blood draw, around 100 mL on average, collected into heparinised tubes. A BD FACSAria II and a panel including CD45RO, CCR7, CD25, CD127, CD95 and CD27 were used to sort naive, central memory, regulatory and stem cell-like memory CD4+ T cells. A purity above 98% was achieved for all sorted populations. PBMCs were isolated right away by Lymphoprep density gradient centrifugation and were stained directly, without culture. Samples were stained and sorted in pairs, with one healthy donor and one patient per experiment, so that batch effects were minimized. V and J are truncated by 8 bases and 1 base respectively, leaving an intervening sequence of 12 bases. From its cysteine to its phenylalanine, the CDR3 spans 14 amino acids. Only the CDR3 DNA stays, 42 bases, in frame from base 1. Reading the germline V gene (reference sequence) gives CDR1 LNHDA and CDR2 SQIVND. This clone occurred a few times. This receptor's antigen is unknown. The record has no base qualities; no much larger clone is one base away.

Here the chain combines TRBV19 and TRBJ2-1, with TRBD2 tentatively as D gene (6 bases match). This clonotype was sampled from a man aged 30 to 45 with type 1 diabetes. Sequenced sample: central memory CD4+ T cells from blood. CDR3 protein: CASRVGGSYNEQFF. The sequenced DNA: TGTGCCAGTCGCGTCGGGGGTTCCTACAATGAGCAGTTCTTC.